This T cell receptor beta chain derives from a study of cytomegalovirus exposure and HLA in healthy donors. Overall study findings and caveats: In a later analysis, at a false discovery rate of 0.05, approximately 15,000 TCR beta sequences matched HLA alleles. In vitro data verified three CMV-associated chains as specific for CMV antigens.

As regards this clone: Its specificity is unknown.

Among the donors, all were healthy bone marrow donors. Germline CDR1 reads SGHAT; CDR2 reads FQNNGV. The ends were cut back, 4 bases at V and 1 base at J, with 13 bases in the middle. This CDR3 spans 15 amino acids. Vbeta (60) and Jbeta (13) primers were used in the PCR. Repertoires were generated with immunoSEQ multiplex PCR, while TCRdb's copy carries only in-frame clones and drops some. The table has around 130,000 clones, roughly 77% seen once; the top ten hold 4.5% to 5.5%. The sample comprised PBMCs. The TCR originated in a man younger than 45 in good health and CMV-seronegative. The rearrangement links TRBV11-2 to TRBJ2-5, with a tentative D call TRBD2 (6 bases). CDR3 sequence: CASSSPGVTQETQYF. CDR3 sequence (DNA): TGTGCCAGCAGCTCGCCGGGGGTAACCCAAGAGACCCAGTACTTC.